One and the same sample provided the 11 T cell receptor beta chains below, sequenced in a study of T-cell reconstitution after alpha-beta-depleted transplantation in children. During its preparation, the TCRbeta library received unique molecular identifiers. TCRdb re-derived calls from the PCR reads in MiXCR, one entry per CDR3 protein. The sample has almost 600,000 distinct CDR3 sequences; 27% are singletons. The source was PBMCs, collected before TCRalphabeta/CD19-depleted stem cell transplant. These receptors were obtained from a boy younger than two with Wiskott-Aldrich syndrome, due to receive a stem cell transplant.

The rearrangement links TRBV7-2 to TRBJ2-4; D unclear. Germline V gene data show CDR1 as SGHTA and CDR2 as FQGNSA. The CDR3 runs to 14 residues. V was shortened by 3 bases and J by 9 bases, with 15 bases between the two germline ends. DNA for the CDR3: TGTGCCAGCAGCTTCCGACTGGCTACGAGCATTCAGTACTTC. It codes for CASSFRLATSIQYF.

The V and J genes are TRBV30 and TRBJ2-5; D perhaps matches TRBD1 (8 bases). Germline CDR1 reads GTSNPN; CDR2 reads SVGIG (reference sequence). Trimming pared 6 bases from V and 1 base from J, leaving 18 bases between. The CDR3 runs 15 residues. CDR3 DNA: TGTGCCTGTGACAGGGGAGGGGCAGCCCAAGAGACCCAGTACTTC. Translation gives CACDRGGAAQETQYF. Combining the CDR3 with reference TRBV30 and TRBJ2-5 gives the whole variable domain SQTIHQWPATLVQPVGSPLSLECTVEGTSNPNLYWYRQAAGRGLQLLFYSVGIGQISSEVPQNLSASRPQDRQFILSSKKLLLSDSGFYLCACDRGGAAQETQYFGPGTRLLVL.

In this sample, this clonotype turned up a few times. The chain couples TRBV9 to TRBJ2-1, with 12 bases fitting TRBD2. The CDR3 is 16 amino acids. V lost 4 bases to trimming and J lost 3 bases; unmatched junction nucleotides: 5. Germline V gives CDR1 SGDLS, CDR2 YYNGEE. The CDR3 loop reads CASSLRTSGIYNEQFF. The CDR3 DNA follows: TGTGCCAGCAGCTTAAGGACTAGCGGGATCTACAATGAGCAGTTCTTC.

There are a few counts of this clonotype. One junction end does not reproduce the germline sequence, and a read error may be involved. The chain uses TRBV24-1 and TRBJ2-1; TRBD1 agrees at 9 bases. The CDR3 covers 16 residues. Germline CDR1 reads KGHDR; CDR2 reads SFDVKD. The CDR3 sequence is CATSDSGTGSSNEQFF. CDR3 DNA: TGTGCCACCAGTGATTCTGGGACAGGGTCCTCCAATGAGCAGTTCTTC.

CDR3 sequence reads: CASSALNEQYF. The CDR3 DNA follows: TGTGCCAGCAGTGCCCTAAACGAGCAGTACTTC. The chain carries TRBV25-1 and TRBJ2-7; D is unclear. The CDR3 has 11 amino acids. Germline loops: CDR1 MGHDK, CDR2 SYGVNS. The V end lost 4 bases, the J end lost 5 bases, and 6 bases lay between the germline ends.

This rearrangement joins TRBV29-1 to TRBJ1-2; D not resolved. The germline CDR1 and CDR2 sequences are SQVTM and ANQGSEA. The CDR3 contains 12 residues. V shed 4 bases and J shed 5 bases, with 11 bases lying between them. The CDR3 reads CSVATATYGYTF. DNA for the CDR3: TGCAGCGTTGCGACGGCGACTTATGGCTACACCTTC.

A few counts support this clonotype. The genes are TRBV2 and TRBJ2-1; D is unclear. The CDR3 is 15 residues long. The germline CDR1 and CDR2 sequences are SNHLY and FYNNEI. Trimming removed 6 bases at V and 9 bases at J, with 21 bases between. DNA for the CDR3: TGTGCCAGCAGGGCCCCACCGCTAGAATATAGTGAGCAGTTCTTC. It specifies CASRAPPLEYSEQFF.

The chain joins TRBV27 to TRBJ2-2; 13 bases fit TRBD2. Trimming took 5 bases from V and 8 from J; bases not matched to a gene: 8. CDR1 MNHEY and CDR2 SMNVEV come from the germline V gene (reference sequence). The CDR3 runs to 16 residues. CDR3 protein: CASSTLLAGGPGELFF. The CDR3 DNA reads as TGTGCCAGCAGTACCTTACTAGCGGGAGGGCCTGGGGAGCTGTTTTTT.

The chain joins TRBV5-1 to TRBJ2-7, with a possible D match to TRBD1 (6 bases). With 4 bases removed from V and 0 bases from J, the gap between germline ends came to 11 bases. Germline V gene data show CDR1 as SGHRS and CDR2 as YFSETQ. There are 14 residues in the CDR3. CDR3 region: CASSNTGFSYEQYF. CDR3 in DNA: TGCGCCAGCAGCAACACAGGGTTCTCCTACGAGCAGTACTTC.

The rearrangement uses TRBV18 and TRBJ2-1; TRBD2 agrees at 8 bases. The V gene end was trimmed by 6 bases and the J gene end by 7 bases; junction bases not matched to a gene: 8. The CDR3 contains 14 residues. Germline CDR1 is KGHSH and CDR2 is LQKENI. CDR3: CASSPGGRRNEQFF. CDR3 nucleotides: TGTGCCAGCTCCCCGGGCGGGAGGAGAAATGAGCAGTTCTTC. Full variable domain (remainder filled in from reference TRBV18 and TRBJ2-1): NAGVMQNPRHLVRRRGQEARLRCSPMKGHSHVYWYRQLPEEGLKFMVYLQKENIIDESGMPKERFSAEFPKEGPSILRIQQVVRGDSAAYFCASSPGGRRNEQFFGPGTRLTVL.

The genes are TRBV30 and TRBJ2-1; the match to TRBD2 covers 10 bases. Germline CDR1 and CDR2: GTSNPN and SVGIG (reference sequence). The CDR3 is made up of 17 amino acids. V gave up 3 bases and J gave up 4 bases; unmatched junction bases: 12. CDR3 sequence (DNA): TGTGCCTGGAGAAAGTCTCGGCGTAGCGGGAGGTACAATGAGCAGTTCTTC. This translates into CAWRKSRRSGRYNEQFF.